This T cell receptor beta chain was captured by sequencing in a study of blood T cell repertoires in COVID-19 (dated by TCRdb to the early 2020s). Study-level background: Samples covering the acute and convalescent phases of COVID-19 were provided by collaborators in the United States, Italy and Spain. The prospective study material was composed of cDNA or gDNA derived from T cells, B-cell-depleted T cells, or PBMCs. Samples came from the ongoing ImmuneRACE study (first 160 participants) plus 1,254 subjects from 6 global collaborators. The repertoires were released in a freely available public database meant as a resource for research on the immune response to SARS-CoV-2. Subjects who had been exposed to COVID-19, were actively infected with it, or had recovered from it provided the deeply sampled blood TCRbeta repertoires that made up the dataset. Where available, HLA class I and class II types were taken from metadata supplied by the sample provider and were not determined by assay-based typing. A de-identified subject ID, COVID-19 status, age in years and sex were almost always included in the sample metadata. Paper-wide results and their limitations: The amount of clinical and demographic metadata varied by source and participant and was provided uncurated.

Whole blood was collected in K2EDTA tubes by collaborating institutions according to the institutions' own protocols. For TCRbeta analysis, collaborator samples were shipped as frozen whole blood, as isolated PBMCs, or as DNA extracted from either sample type. TCRbeta CDR3 regions were amplified from genomic DNA by means of the immunoSEQ Assay, a bias-controlled multiplex PCR. The source study handled its data this way. The number of nucleated cells in each sample was estimated by amplification of reference gene primers within the assay. To quantify the absolute abundance of each unique TCRbeta CDR3 rearrangement, sequence reads were collapsed and filtered. For each sample, productive Simpson clonality was calculated as the square root of Simpson's diversity index across productive rearrangements. TCRdb mirrors the immuneACCESS table, restricted to in-frame sequences. Some clones are absent from its copies; in checked studies, under half trace to an unresolved V gene, and the reason for the others is unknown. The V and J calls and clone size were taken over from that table, and D and trimming were inferred from the DNA. This sample gives approximately 100,000 clones in total; roughly 88% of them show up just once. Roughly 12% of the sample is taken by the ten largest.

Regarding this clone: The specificity of this receptor is unknown. No much larger clone is present one base from it, and per-base qualities are unavailable.

The junction shows trimming of 4 bases on V and 0 bases on J, plus 16 bases between the germline ends. According to the germline V gene, CDR1 reads SGHRS and CDR2 reads YFSETQ. The CDR3 has 17 amino acids, counting the end cysteine and phenylalanine. Of all the DNA, just the CDR3 is kept, 51 bases in frame from base 1. The TCR comes from a human donor in a cohort sampled during active COVID-19. Recombination joined TRBV5-1 with TRBJ2-2; perhaps TRBD2 is the D gene, with 5 bases matching. The specimen sequenced was peripheral blood. Here the CDR3 is given as CASSPSGGAANTGELFF. DNA sequence: TGCGCCAGCAGCCCCTCCGGAGGAGCTGCGAACACCGGGGAGCTGTTTTTT.